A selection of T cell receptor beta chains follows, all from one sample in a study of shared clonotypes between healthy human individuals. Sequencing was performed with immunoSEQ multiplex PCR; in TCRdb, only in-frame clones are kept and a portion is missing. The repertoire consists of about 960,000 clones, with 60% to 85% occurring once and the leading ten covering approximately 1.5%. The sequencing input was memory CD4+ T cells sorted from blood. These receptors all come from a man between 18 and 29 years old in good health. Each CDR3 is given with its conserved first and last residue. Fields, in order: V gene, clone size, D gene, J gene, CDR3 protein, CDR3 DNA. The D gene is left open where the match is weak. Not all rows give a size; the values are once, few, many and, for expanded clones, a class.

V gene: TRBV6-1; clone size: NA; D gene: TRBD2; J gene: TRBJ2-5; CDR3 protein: CANSRDYLYQETQYF; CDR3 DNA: TGTGCCAATTCCCGGGACTACCTTTATCAAGAGACCCAGTACTTC
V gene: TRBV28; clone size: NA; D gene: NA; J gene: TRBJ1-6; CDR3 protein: CASSPQEGINSPLHF; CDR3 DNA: TGTGCCAGCAGTCCCCAGGAGGGGATTAATTCACCCCTCCACTTT
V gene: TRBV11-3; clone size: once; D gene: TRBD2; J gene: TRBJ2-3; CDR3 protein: CASSSNGLAGSTDTQYF; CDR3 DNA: TGTGCCAGCAGCTCCAACGGACTAGCGGGAAGCACAGATACGCAGTATTTT
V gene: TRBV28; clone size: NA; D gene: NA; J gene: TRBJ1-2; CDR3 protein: CASSSGEERYGYTF; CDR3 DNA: TGTGCCAGCAGTTCAGGGGAAGAGCGCTATGGCTACACCTTC
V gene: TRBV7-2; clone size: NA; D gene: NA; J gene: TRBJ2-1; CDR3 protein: CASSLATYNEQFF; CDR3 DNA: TGTGCCAGCAGCTTAGCGACCTACAATGAGCAGTTCTTC
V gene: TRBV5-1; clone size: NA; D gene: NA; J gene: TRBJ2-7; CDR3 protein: CASSLALPYEQYF; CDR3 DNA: TGCGCCAGCAGCCTGGCTCTTCCCTACGAGCAGTACTTC
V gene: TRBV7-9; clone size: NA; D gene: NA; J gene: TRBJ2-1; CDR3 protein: CASSLQGRNEQFF; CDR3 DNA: TGTGCCAGCAGCTTACAGGGCAGAAATGAGCAGTTCTTC
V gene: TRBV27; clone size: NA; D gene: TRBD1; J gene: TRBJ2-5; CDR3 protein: CASSFWGQGAQETQYF; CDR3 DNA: TGTGCCAGCAGTTTTTGGGGACAGGGGGCCCAAGAGACCCAGTACTTC
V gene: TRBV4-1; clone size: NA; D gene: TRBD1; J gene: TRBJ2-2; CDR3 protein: CASSQAGTGPGELFF; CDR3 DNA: TGCGCCAGCAGCCAAGCGGGGACAGGGCCCGGGGAGCTGTTTTTT
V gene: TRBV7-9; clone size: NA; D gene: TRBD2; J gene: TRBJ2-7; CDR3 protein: CASSPWGSGGQSSEQYF; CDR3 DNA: TGTGCCAGCAGCCCCTGGGGATCGGGAGGCCAAAGTAGCGAGCAGTACTTC
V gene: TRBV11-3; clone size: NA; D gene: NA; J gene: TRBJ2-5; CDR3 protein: CASSLETQYF; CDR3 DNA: TGTGCCAGCAGCTTAGAGACCCAGTACTTC
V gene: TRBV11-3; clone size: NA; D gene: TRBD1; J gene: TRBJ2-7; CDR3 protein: CASSLDRDRHNYEQYF; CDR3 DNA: TGTGCCAGCAGCTTAGATAGGGACAGACATAATTACGAGCAGTACTTC
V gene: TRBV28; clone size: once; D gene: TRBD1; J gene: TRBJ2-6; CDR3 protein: CASRPPPGQGAESSGANVLTF; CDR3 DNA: TGTGCCAGCAGACCCCCGCCGGGACAGGGGGCGGAAAGCTCTGGGGCCAACGTCCTGACTTTC
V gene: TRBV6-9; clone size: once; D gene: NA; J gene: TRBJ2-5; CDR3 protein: CASREEGVQQETQYF; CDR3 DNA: TGTGCCAGCAGGGAAGAAGGGGTACAGCAAGAGACCCAGTACTTC
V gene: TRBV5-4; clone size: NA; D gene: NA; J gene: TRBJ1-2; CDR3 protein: CASSRQGYGYTF; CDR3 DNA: TGTGCCAGCAGTAGGCAGGGCTATGGCTACACCTTC
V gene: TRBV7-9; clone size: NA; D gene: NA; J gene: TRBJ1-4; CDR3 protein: CASSGTATNEKLFF; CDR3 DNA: TGTGCCAGCAGCGGGACGGCAACTAATGAAAAACTGTTTTTT
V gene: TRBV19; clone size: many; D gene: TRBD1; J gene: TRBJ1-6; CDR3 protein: CASSTATGSNSPLHF; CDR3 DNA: TGTGCCAGTAGTACCGCGACAGGGTCCAATTCACCCCTCCACTTT
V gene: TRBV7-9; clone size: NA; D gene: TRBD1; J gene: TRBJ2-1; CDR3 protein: CASSPGQGYNEQFF; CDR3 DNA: TGTGCCAGCAGCCCCGGACAGGGCTACAATGAGCAGTTCTTC
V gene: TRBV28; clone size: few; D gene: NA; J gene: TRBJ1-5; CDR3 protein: CASSQVGEVRNQPQHF; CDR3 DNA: TGTGCCAGCAGTCAAGTGGGGGAAGTTCGCAATCAGCCCCAGCATTTT
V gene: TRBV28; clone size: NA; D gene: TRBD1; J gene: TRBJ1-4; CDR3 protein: CASSFQGADEKLFF; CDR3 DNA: TGTGCCAGCAGTTTCCAGGGGGCGGATGAAAAACTGTTTTTT
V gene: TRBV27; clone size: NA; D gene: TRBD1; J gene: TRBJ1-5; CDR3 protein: CASRPGTENQPQHF; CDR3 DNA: TGTGCCAGCAGACCGGGGACAGAAAATCAGCCCCAGCATTTT
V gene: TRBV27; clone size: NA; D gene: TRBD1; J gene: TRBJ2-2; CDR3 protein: CASGRGQGYTGELFF; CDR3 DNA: TGTGCCAGCGGCCGGGGACAGGGTTACACCGGGGAGCTGTTTTTT
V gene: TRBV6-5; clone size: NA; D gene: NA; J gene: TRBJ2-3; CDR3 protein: CASRALRGNQDTQYF; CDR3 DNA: TGTGCCAGCAGGGCATTACGGGGGAATCAGGATACGCAGTATTTT
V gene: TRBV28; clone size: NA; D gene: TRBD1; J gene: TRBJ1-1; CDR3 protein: CASSSGDREAFF; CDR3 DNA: TGTGCCAGCAGTTCGGGGGACAGAGAAGCTTTCTTT
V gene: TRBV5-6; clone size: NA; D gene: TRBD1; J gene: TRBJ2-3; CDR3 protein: CASSSRQGADTQYF; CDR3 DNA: TGTGCCAGCAGCTCCCGACAGGGGGCAGATACGCAGTATTTT
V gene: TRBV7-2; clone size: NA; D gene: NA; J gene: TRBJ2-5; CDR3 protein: CASSLGVETQYF; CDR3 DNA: TGTGCCAGCAGCCTGGGGGTTGAGACCCAGTACTTC
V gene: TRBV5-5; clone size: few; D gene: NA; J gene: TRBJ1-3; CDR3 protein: CASSPWTSSGNTIYF; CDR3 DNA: TGTGCCAGCAGCCCGTGGACAAGCTCTGGAAACACCATATATTTT
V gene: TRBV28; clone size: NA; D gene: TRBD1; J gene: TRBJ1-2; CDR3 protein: CASSLRRQGYGYTF; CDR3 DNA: TGTGCCAGCAGTTTAAGGCGACAGGGCTATGGCTACACCTTC
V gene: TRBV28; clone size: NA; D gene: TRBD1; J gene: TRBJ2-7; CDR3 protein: CASSSFGAGGAREQYF; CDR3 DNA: TGTGCCAGCAGTTCGTTTGGGGCAGGGGGAGCGCGCGAGCAGTACTTC
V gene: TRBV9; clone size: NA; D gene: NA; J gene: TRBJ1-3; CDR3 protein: CASSAWDTGNTIYF; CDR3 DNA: TGTGCCAGCAGTGCATGGGACACTGGAAACACCATATATTTT
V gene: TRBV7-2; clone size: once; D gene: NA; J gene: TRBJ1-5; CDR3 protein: CASSSDGLSNQPQHF; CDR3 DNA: TGTGCCAGCAGCTCAGACGGCTTGAGCAATCAGCCCCAGCATTTT
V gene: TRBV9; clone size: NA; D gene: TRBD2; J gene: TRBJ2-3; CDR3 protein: CASSDRTSVYF; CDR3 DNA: TGTGCCAGCAGCGATAGGACTAGCGTGTATTTT
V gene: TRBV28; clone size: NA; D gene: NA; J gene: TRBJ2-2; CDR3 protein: CASSLGGPGELFF; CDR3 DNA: TGTGCCAGCAGTTTAGGGGGGCCCGGGGAGCTGTTTTTT
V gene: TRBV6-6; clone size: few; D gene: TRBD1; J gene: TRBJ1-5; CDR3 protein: CASSQGQRSWTQHF; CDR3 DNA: TGTGCCAGTTCACAGGGGCAACGGAGCTGGACCCAGCATTTT
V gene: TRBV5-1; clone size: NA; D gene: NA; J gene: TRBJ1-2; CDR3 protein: CASSPESGYGYTF; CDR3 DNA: TGCGCCAGCAGCCCCGAAAGCGGATATGGCTACACCTTC
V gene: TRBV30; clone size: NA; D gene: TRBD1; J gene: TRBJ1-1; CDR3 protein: CAWRPRTGWTEAFF; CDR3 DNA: TGTGCCTGGCGGCCTCGGACAGGATGGACTGAAGCTTTCTTT
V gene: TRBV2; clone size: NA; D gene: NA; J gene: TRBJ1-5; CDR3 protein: CASSGGTYSNQPQHF; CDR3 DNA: TGTGCCAGCAGCGGGGGCACCTATAGCAATCAGCCCCAGCATTTT
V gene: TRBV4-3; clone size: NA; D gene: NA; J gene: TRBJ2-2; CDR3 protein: CASSQDSGGDTGELFF; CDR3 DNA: TGCGCCAGCAGCCAAGATTCTGGCGGGGACACCGGGGAGCTGTTTTTT
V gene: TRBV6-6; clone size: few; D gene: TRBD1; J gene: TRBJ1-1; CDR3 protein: CASSYPQGANTEAFF; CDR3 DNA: TGTGCCAGCAGTTACCCACAGGGGGCGAACACTGAAGCTTTCTTT
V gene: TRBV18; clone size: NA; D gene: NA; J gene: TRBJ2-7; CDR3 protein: CASSPEQNSYEQYF; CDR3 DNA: TGTGCCAGCTCACCGGAACAGAACTCCTACGAGCAGTACTTC
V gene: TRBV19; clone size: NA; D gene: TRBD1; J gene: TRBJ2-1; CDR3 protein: CASSIDRGQGMSEQFF; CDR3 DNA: TGTGCCAGTAGTATAGATCGCGGACAGGGGATGAGTGAGCAGTTCTTC
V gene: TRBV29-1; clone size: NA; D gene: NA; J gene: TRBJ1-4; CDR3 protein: CSVEGARAVGNEKLFF; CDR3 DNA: TGCAGCGTTGAAGGGGCCCGGGCCGTGGGTAATGAAAAACTGTTTTTT
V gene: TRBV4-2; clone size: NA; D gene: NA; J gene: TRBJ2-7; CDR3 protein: CASSQGPALTYEQYF; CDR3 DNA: TGTGCCAGCAGCCAAGGGCCGGCATTGACCTACGAGCAGTACTTC
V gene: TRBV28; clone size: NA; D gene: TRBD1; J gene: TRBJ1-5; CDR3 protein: CASSQPATGDNQPQHF; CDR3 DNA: TGTGCCAGCAGTCAACCCGCTACAGGGGACAATCAGCCCCAGCATTTT
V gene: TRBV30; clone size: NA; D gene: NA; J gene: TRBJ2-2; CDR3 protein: CAWTRTGELFF; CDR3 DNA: TGTGCCTGGACACGGACTGGGGAGCTGTTTTTT
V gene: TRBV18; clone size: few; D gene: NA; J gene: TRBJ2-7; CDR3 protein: CASSPGGTSYEQYF; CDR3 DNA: TGTGCCAGCTCACCAGGGGGGACCTCCTACGAGCAGTACTTC
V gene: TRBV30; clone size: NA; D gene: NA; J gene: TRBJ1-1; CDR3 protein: CAWSQGGAEAFF; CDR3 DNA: TGTGCCTGGAGCCAGGGAGGGGCTGAAGCTTTCTTT
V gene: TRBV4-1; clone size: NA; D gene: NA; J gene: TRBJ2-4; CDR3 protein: CASSQDHAAVDIQYF; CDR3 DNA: TGCGCCAGCAGCCAAGATCATGCGGCTGTGGACATTCAGTACTTC
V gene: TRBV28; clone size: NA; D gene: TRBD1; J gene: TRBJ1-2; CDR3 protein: CASSTWTGGFINYGYTF; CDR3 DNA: TGTGCCAGCAGCACCTGGACAGGGGGCTTTATAAACTATGGCTACACCTTC
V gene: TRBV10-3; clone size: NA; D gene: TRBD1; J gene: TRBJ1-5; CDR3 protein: CAISGGTGAFSNQPQHF; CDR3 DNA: TGTGCCATCAGCGGCGGGACAGGAGCTTTTAGCAATCAGCCCCAGCATTTT
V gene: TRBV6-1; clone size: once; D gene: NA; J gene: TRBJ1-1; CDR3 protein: CASSLLRRENTEAFF; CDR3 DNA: TGTGCCAGCAGCTTACTACGCCGGGAAAACACTGAAGCTTTCTTT
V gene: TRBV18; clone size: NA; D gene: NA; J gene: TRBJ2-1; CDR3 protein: CASSPNRDFLIDEQFF; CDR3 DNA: TGTGCCAGCTCACCTAACCGGGACTTTTTGATCGATGAGCAGTTCTTC
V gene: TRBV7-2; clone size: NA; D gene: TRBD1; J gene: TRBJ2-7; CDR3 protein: CASSSGTGGSEQYF; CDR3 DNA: TGTGCCAGCAGCTCCGGGACAGGGGGCTCTGAGCAGTACTTC
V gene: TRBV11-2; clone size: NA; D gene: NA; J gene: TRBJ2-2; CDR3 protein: CASSSQGLARGAGELFF; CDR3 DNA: TGTGCCAGCAGCTCTCAGGGGCTAGCGAGGGGGGCCGGGGAGCTGTTTTTT
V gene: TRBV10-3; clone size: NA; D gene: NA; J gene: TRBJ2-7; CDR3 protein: CAISGTGNEQYF; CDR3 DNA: TGTGCCATCAGCGGAACAGGGAACGAGCAGTACTTC
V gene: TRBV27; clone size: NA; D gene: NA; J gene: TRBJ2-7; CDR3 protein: CASSLSGIYSYEQYF; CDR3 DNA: TGTGCCAGCAGTTTATCAGGGATCTACTCCTACGAGCAGTACTTC
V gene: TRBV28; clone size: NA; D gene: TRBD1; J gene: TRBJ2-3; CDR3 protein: CASSRHRGTSSTDTQYF; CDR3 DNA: TGTGCCAGCAGTCGCCACAGGGGGACTTCTAGCACAGATACGCAGTATTTT